Each of the 2 T cell receptor beta chains below was sequenced from the same sample in a study of blood T cell repertoires in COVID-19. Clones were sequenced by immunoSEQ multiplex PCR, and TCRdb holds only the in-frame ones, with some missing. The profile shows about 170,000 clones, about 80% of them singletons. The sequenced sample was peripheral blood. The receptors come from an older man with active or convalescent COVID-19.

The genes are TRBV15 and TRBJ2-3, with D possibly TRBD1 on 6 matching bases. The germline V gene has CDR1 LNHNV and CDR2 YYDKDF (reference sequence). The length of the CDR3 is 16 residues. Trimming shortened V by 1 base and J by 3 bases, and 14 bases separated the two germline ends. CDR3: CATSRGNTGRTDTQYF. For the CDR3, the DNA is TGTGCCACCAGCAGAGGGAACACAGGGCGGACAGATACGCAGTATTTT.

This sequence joins TRBV7-9 and TRBJ1-4, with 7 bases aligning to TRBD1. The V segment lost 5 bases and the J segment 5 bases; nucleotides outside the gene matches: 11. The germline V gene encodes CDR1 SEHNR and CDR2 FQNEAQ (reference sequence). This CDR3 has 16 amino acids. CDR3 coding DNA: TGTGCCAGCAGCCTCCAACAAGGGGGCCTGAATGAAAAACTGTTTTTT. Residues: CASSLQQGGLNEKLFF.